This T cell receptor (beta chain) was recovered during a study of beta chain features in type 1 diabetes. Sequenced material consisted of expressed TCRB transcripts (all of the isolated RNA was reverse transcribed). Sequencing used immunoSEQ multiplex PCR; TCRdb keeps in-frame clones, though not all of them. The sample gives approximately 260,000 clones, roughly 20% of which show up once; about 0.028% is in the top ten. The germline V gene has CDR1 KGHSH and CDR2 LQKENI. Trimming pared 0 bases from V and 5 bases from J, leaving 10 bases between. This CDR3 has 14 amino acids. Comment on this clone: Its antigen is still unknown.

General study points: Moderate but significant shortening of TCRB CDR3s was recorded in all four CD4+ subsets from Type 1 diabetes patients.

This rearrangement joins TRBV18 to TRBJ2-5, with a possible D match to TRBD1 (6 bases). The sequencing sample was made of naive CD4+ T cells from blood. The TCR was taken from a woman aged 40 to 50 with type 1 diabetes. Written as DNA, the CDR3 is TGTGCCAGCTCACCACCGGGACACCGGGAGACCCAGTACTTC. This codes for CASSPPGHRETQYF.